This T cell receptor (beta chain) was captured in a study of T cell responses to AZD1222 COVID-19 vaccine. Findings and limits, study-wide: Donors in the cohort were predominantly white British and more often female, and clonal diversity was possibly underestimated. At baseline, seropositivity was found in only six AZD1222 recipients. Dominant at 160-218 and 743-854, vaccine-associated CD4 TCRs also spanned spike. The study found Spike-specific TCR breadth and depth rose after two AZD1222 doses.

In the case of this clone: The antigen is undetermined.

Sequencing used immunoSEQ multiplex PCR; TCRdb keeps in-frame clones, though not all of them. The table shows some 130,000 clones, with about nine tenths occurring only once. The CDR3 runs to 11 residues. Deletions cut 0 bases from V and 6 bases from J, with 5 bases between. The V gene's germline CDR1 is GTSNPN and CDR2 SVGIG (reference sequence). The clonotype comes from an adult who received the AZD1222 COVID-19 vaccine. Sample: peripheral blood, taken 28 days after the second AZD1222 dose. The J gene is TRBJ1-1, the V gene TRBV30; D is perhaps TRBD1 (5 bases). CDR3 nucleotide sequence: TGTGCCTGGAGTGTGGGACCTGAAGCTTTCTTT. It yields the protein CAWSVGPEAFF. The full variable domain, in which reference TRBV30 and TRBJ1-1 provide the parts outside the CDR3, is SQTIHQWPATLVQPVGSPLSLECTVEGTSNPNLYWYRQAAGRGLQLLFYSVGIGQISSEVPQNLSASRPQDRQFILSSKKLLLSDSGFYLCAWSVGPEAFFGQGTRLTVV.